Below are 25 T cell receptor beta chains sequenced from a single sample in a study of blood T cell repertoires in COVID-19. Generated by immunoSEQ multiplex PCR, the TCRdb table keeps only in-frame clones and is missing some. Of about 280,000 clones listed, 88% were seen once; the top ten hold around 2%. Sequenced input: PBMCs or T cells enriched from blood (not recorded which). All receptors derive from a woman in her sixties or seventies in a cohort exposed to, infected with or recovered from COVID-19 (not recorded which).

The chain uses TRBV19 and TRBJ2-1, with 13 bases lining up with TRBD2. Trimming took 1 base from V and 0 from J; bases not matched to a gene: 9. The CDR3 sequence is 20 residues long. Germline V CDR1 and CDR2: LNHDA, SQIVND (reference sequence). This chain's CDR3 is CASSIGWLTSGRSSYNEQFF. The DNA of the CDR3 is TGTGCCAGTAGTATAGGATGGTTGACTAGCGGGAGGAGCTCCTACAATGAGCAGTTCTTC.

The gene calls are TRBV4-3 and TRBJ2-2; TRBD1 agrees at 10 bases. The length of the CDR3 is 17 residues. The V and J ends lost 0 bases and 1 base, in that order; junction bases with no gene match: 2. Germline V gene sequence: CDR1 LGHNA, CDR2 YSLEER. The CDR3 is CASSQDRTGGNTGELFF. In DNA form, the CDR3 reads TGCGCCAGCAGCCAAGATCGGACAGGGGGGAACACCGGGGAGCTGTTTTTT.

V usage is TRBV20-1 and J usage is TRBJ2-1, with unresolved D. The ends were cut back, 5 bases at V and 4 bases at J, with 3 bases in the middle. Germline V gene data show CDR1 as DFQATT and CDR2 as SNEGSKA (reference sequence). This CDR3 is 10 amino acids long. CDR3 nucleotide sequence: TGCAGTGCTCTTTACAATGAGCAGTTCTTC. It yields the protein CSALYNEQFF.

This clone was detected only a few times. The J gene is TRBJ2-7, the V gene TRBV6-2 or TRBV6-3; D may be TRBD1 (6 bases). Per the germline V gene, CDR1 is MNHEY and CDR2 is SVGEGT. V lost 4 bases and J 1 base, leaving 14 bases between the germline ends. The CDR3 spans 15 residues. CDR3 nucleotides: TGTGCCAGCAGTTCGAGGGGGACGGCTTCCTACGAGCAGTACTTC. Translated, it gives CASSSRGTASYEQYF.

This clone has a single count. The V gene is TRBV12-5, the J gene TRBJ1-1, with 8 bases that match TRBD1. Germline lookup yields CDR1 LGHNT and CDR2 FRNRAP. The junction had 7 bases not matched to a gene; V was cut back by 7 bases and J by 3 bases. The CDR3 spans 14 residues. The CDR3 spells CASATGTGDTEAFF. The CDR3 nucleotides read TGTGCTAGTGCTACCGGGACAGGTGACACTGAAGCTTTCTTT.

The J gene is TRBJ2-7, the V gene TRBV5-4; D not resolved. The CDR3 is made up of 13 amino acids. Germline CDR1 is SGHNT and CDR2 is YYREEE (reference sequence). V dropped 0 bases and J dropped 9 bases, with 13 bases sitting between them. This CDR3 reads CASSLGSEVSQYF. The CDR3, as DNA: TGTGCCAGCAGCTTGGGCTCCGAGGTGTCGCAGTACTTC.

The chain joins TRBV27 to TRBJ2-1; 9 nucleotides agree with TRBD1. With 4 bases clipped from V and 7 bases from J, the junction kept 5 bases outside the gene matches. This CDR3 contains 14 residues. Germline CDR1 is MNHEY and CDR2 is SMNVEV (reference sequence). CDR3 DNA: TGTGCCAGCAGTTCCCCCGGGACAGGGAATGAGCAGTTCTTC. It specifies CASSSPGTGNEQFF.

This rearrangement joins TRBV2 to TRBJ1-1, with TRBD1 as a possible D gene (5 bases). Germline CDR1 SNHLY, CDR2 FYNNEI. This CDR3 comprises 13 residues. Trimming took 3 bases from V and 3 from J, leaving 8 bases between them. The CDR3 region has the DNA TGTGCCAGCAGTGATGCAGGGTACACTGAAGCTTTCTTT. Translated: CASSDAGYTEAFF.

The chain links TRBV24-1 to TRBJ2-2, with a tentative D call TRBD1 (6 bases). The CDR3 has 16 residues. Trimming cost V 4 bases and J 1 base, with 12 bases left between them. The germline V gene has CDR1 KGHDR and CDR2 SFDVKD. CDR3 DNA: TGTGCCACCAGTGACCCCAGCAGGGGGAACACCGGGGAGCTGTTTTTT. The encoded protein is CATSDPSRGNTGELFF.

The chain uses TRBV5-4 and TRBJ2-7; 14 bases line up with TRBD2. The germline gives CDR1 SGHNT, CDR2 YYREEE (reference sequence). J gave up 3 bases and V 4 bases, and 6 bases lay outside the gene matches. The CDR3 extends over 16 amino acids. The CDR3, as DNA: TGTGCCAGCAGCCCGCCGGGACTAGCGGGAGTCTACGAGCAGTACTTC. This translates into CASSPPGLAGVYEQYF.

This chain uses TRBV28 with TRBJ2-3; 12 bases are a match to TRBD2. Looked up from germline, CDR1 is MDHEN and CDR2 is SYDVKM. With 5 bases clipped from V and 1 base from J, the junction kept 10 bases outside the gene matches. The CDR3 loop spans 18 amino acids. CDR3 sequence (DNA): TGTGCCAGCAGTCCTAGCGGGAGGGCCGTTTTGGGCACAGATACGCAGTATTTT. It is translated as CASSPSGRAVLGTDTQYF. The full variable domain, its missing parts supplied by reference TRBV28 and TRBJ2-3, is DVKVTQSSRYLVKRTGEKVFLECVQDMDHENMFWYRQDPGLGLRLIYFSYDVKMKEKGDIPEGYSVSREKKERFSLILESASTNQTSMYLCASSPSGRAVLGTDTQYFGPGTRLTVL.

This chain joins TRBV5-6 and TRBJ1-1; tentatively, D is TRBD1 (5 bases). The germline gives CDR1 SGHDT, CDR2 YYEEEE. The CDR3 has 12 amino acids. V was clipped by 7 bases and J by 6 bases, with 13 bases between them. The CDR3 region is CASGEGTPEAFF. In nucleotides, the CDR3 is TGTGCCAGCGGGGAGGGGACTCCTGAAGCTTTCTTT.

The J gene is TRBJ2-7, the V gene TRBV5-4; D is possibly TRBD1 (5 bases). V was pared by 5 bases and J by 0 bases, with 15 bases between. Germline CDR1 is SGHNT and CDR2 is YYREEE (reference sequence). This CDR3 has 15 residues. The CDR3 loop reads CASSVDTTSSYEQYF. As DNA, the CDR3 is TGTGCCAGCAGTGTGGACACGACGAGCTCCTACGAGCAGTACTTC.

This sequence joins TRBV7-2 and TRBJ1-5, with D tentatively TRBD1 (6 bases). V lost 5 bases to trimming and J lost 2 bases, with 10 bases between them. Germline V gene lookup returns CDR1 SGHTA and CDR2 FQGNSA. This CDR3 has 14 amino acids. Here the CDR3 reads CASSEQGGNQPQHF. For the CDR3, the DNA is TGTGCCAGCAGCGAACAGGGAGGCAATCAGCCCCAGCATTTT.

A single count supports this clone. The chain links TRBV19 to TRBJ2-1, with 7 bases that match TRBD2. This CDR3 has 14 residues. Germline V gene sequence: CDR1 LNHDA, CDR2 SQIVND (reference sequence). V was clipped by 7 bases and J by 10 bases; unmatched bases: 13. Here the CDR3 reads CASKFRREFGEQFF. CDR3 in DNA: TGTGCCAGTAAGTTCCGGCGGGAGTTTGGGGAGCAGTTCTTC.

This rearrangement joins TRBV9 to TRBJ2-1; D is possibly TRBD2 (5 bases). This CDR3 region has 15 residues. From germline, CDR1 is SGDLS and CDR2 YYNGEE. Trimming took 3 bases from V and 6 from J, leaving 16 bases between them. The CDR3 DNA sequence: TGTGCCAGCAGCGCTCACGAGGGCCGAAGCAATGAGCAGTTCTTC. Its translation: CASSAHEGRSNEQFF.

Comments on this clone: The same CDR3 arises from other DNA sequences in this sample as well. The CDR3 protein is CASSLRGEAFF. CDR3 bases: TGTGCCAGCAGTTTACGGGGGGAAGCTTTCTTT. This rearrangement joins TRBV12-3 or TRBV12-4 to TRBJ1-1; D may be TRBD1 (5 bases). The V and J ends lost 2 bases and 8 bases respectively, with 6 bases between them. The length of the CDR3 is 11 residues.

CDR3 region: CASSLVQVDQLAKNIQYF. The CDR3 nucleotides read TGTGCCAGCAGCTTAGTACAGGTTGATCAATTAGCCAAAAACATTCAGTACTTC. J is TRBJ2-4 and V is TRBV7-2; possibly TRBD1 for D (5 bases). The CDR3 runs 18 residues. Deletions cut 1 base from V and 0 bases from J, with 16 bases between. Germline values: CDR1 SGHTA, CDR2 FQGNSA.

The rearrangement uses TRBV10-2 and TRBJ2-5, with D tentatively TRBD1 (5 bases). The CDR3 is 15 amino acids. Germline CDR1 and CDR2: WSHSY and SAAADI. V was cut by 2 bases and J by 2 bases, with 12 bases left in between. CDR3 nucleotide sequence: TGCGCCAGCAGTGAGAAGGCAGGGCGTCAAGAGACCCAGTACTTC. It translates to CASSEKAGRQETQYF.

V gene TRBV7-3 combines with J gene TRBJ1-1; no reliable D call. CDR1 is SGHTA, CDR2 FQGTGA, per germline. The CDR3 covers 13 residues. V lost 6 bases, J lost 5 bases, and 13 bases lay in between. This chain's CDR3 is CASSRDPRTEAFF. The CDR3 DNA is TGTGCCAGCAGTCGTGACCCGAGGACTGAAGCTTTCTTT.

The J gene is TRBJ1-5, the V gene TRBV5-6; D is uncertain. Germline V CDR1 and CDR2: SGHDT, YYEEEE. The CDR3 consists of 17 residues. Trimming left V 4 bases short and J 0 bases short, with 17 bases between. The CDR3 is CASSRGQDLVSNQPQHF. The CDR3 DNA reads TGTGCCAGCAGCCGAGGGCAGGATCTTGTTAGCAATCAGCCCCAGCATTTT.

This chain links TRBV24-1 with TRBJ2-3; a possible D gene is TRBD2 (5 bases). Trimming removed 9 bases at V and 0 bases at J, with 15 bases between. The CDR3 runs 15 residues. Germline lookup yields CDR1 KGHDR and CDR2 SFDVKD. DNA for the CDR3: TGTGCCACCGCGGAGAGCGGTTCTAGCACAGATACGCAGTATTTT. It specifies CATAESGSSTDTQYF.

The J gene is TRBJ2-7, the V gene TRBV4-1; 8 bases align to TRBD2. CDR3 length: 15 residues. Per the germline V gene, CDR1 is MGHRA and CDR2 is YSYEKL. Trimming took 4 bases from V and 3 from J; bases not matched to a gene: 8. In nucleotides, the CDR3 is TGCGCCAGCAGCCCCCCCGGGACTAGGGACTACGAGCAGTACTTC. This gives the protein CASSPPGTRDYEQYF.

The V call is TRBV25-1, the J call TRBJ2-7; maybe TRBD1 (5 bases). The CDR3 covers 14 residues. CDR1 and CDR2 from the germline V gene are MGHDK and SYGVNS. V was trimmed by 2 bases and J by 4 bases, leaving 12 bases between them. CDR3 nucleotides: TGTGCCAGCAGTGAAACAGGAGTTGGGTACGAGCAGTACTTC. Protein: CASSETGVGYEQYF.

The chain uses TRBV6-5 and TRBJ1-4, with TRBD1 matching 9 bases. V gave up 0 bases and J gave up 7 bases; unmatched junction bases: 3. Germline CDR1 and CDR2: MNHEY and SVGAGI. The length of the CDR3 is 15 residues. CDR3 amino acids: CASSYSTGGGEKLFF. CDR3 nucleotides: TGTGCCAGCAGTTACTCGACAGGGGGTGGTGAAAAACTGTTTTTT.